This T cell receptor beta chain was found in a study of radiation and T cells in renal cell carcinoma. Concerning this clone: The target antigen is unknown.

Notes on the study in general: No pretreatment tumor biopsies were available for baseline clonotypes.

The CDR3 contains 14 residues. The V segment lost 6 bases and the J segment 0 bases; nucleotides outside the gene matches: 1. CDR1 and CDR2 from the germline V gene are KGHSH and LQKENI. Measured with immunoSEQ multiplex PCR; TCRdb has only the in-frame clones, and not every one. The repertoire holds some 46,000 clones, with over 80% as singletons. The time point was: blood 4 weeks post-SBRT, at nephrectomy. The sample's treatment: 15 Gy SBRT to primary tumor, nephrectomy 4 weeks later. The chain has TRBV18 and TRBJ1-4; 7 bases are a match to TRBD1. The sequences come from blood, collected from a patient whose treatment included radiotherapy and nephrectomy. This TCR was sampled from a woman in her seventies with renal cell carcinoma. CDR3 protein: CASSQGATNEKLFF. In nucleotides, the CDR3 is TGTGCCAGCTCTCAGGGGGCAACTAATGAAAAACTGTTTTTT.